This T cell receptor (beta chain) was identified during a study of CD8 T cells in ankylosing spondylitis. Whole-study findings and limits: Within ankylosing spondylitis blood, a TCR beta motif made up of eight highly homologous variants appeared to be characteristic. In ankylosing spondylitis patients, matched synovial fluid reportedly showed significant enrichment of disease-linked clones.

The CDR3 covers 15 residues. CDR1 is SGHRS, CDR2 YFSETQ, per germline. J was trimmed by 3 bases and V by 2 bases; bases with no gene match: 6. In regard to this clonotype: Its antigen remains unknown.

Quantitative 5'-RACE with molecular barcodes was used to make the TCR beta libraries. One entry per CDR3 protein, called by TCRdb with MiXCR from the 5' RACE reads. The data show about 360,000 distinct CDR3 sequences, with under 15% seen just once and 0.9% to 1.2% held by the top ten. The sequence was obtained from a male donor with ankylosing spondylitis or in good health (not recorded which). The chain employs TRBV5-1 and TRBJ2-5; the match to TRBD2 covers 8 bases. The source material was blood, either unsorted or a sorted T cell fraction (not recorded which). The CDR3 here is CASSFLSGGKETQYF. The CDR3 coding sequence is TGCGCCAGCAGCTTTCTATCGGGGGGGAAAGAGACCCAGTACTTC. Full variable domain (rest looked up from reference TRBV5-1 and TRBJ2-5): KAGVTQTPRYLIKTRGQQVTLSCSPISGHRSVSWYQQTPGQGLQFLFEYFSETQRNKGNFPGRFSGRQFSNSRSEMNVSTLELGDSALYLCASSFLSGGKETQYFGPGTRLLVL.